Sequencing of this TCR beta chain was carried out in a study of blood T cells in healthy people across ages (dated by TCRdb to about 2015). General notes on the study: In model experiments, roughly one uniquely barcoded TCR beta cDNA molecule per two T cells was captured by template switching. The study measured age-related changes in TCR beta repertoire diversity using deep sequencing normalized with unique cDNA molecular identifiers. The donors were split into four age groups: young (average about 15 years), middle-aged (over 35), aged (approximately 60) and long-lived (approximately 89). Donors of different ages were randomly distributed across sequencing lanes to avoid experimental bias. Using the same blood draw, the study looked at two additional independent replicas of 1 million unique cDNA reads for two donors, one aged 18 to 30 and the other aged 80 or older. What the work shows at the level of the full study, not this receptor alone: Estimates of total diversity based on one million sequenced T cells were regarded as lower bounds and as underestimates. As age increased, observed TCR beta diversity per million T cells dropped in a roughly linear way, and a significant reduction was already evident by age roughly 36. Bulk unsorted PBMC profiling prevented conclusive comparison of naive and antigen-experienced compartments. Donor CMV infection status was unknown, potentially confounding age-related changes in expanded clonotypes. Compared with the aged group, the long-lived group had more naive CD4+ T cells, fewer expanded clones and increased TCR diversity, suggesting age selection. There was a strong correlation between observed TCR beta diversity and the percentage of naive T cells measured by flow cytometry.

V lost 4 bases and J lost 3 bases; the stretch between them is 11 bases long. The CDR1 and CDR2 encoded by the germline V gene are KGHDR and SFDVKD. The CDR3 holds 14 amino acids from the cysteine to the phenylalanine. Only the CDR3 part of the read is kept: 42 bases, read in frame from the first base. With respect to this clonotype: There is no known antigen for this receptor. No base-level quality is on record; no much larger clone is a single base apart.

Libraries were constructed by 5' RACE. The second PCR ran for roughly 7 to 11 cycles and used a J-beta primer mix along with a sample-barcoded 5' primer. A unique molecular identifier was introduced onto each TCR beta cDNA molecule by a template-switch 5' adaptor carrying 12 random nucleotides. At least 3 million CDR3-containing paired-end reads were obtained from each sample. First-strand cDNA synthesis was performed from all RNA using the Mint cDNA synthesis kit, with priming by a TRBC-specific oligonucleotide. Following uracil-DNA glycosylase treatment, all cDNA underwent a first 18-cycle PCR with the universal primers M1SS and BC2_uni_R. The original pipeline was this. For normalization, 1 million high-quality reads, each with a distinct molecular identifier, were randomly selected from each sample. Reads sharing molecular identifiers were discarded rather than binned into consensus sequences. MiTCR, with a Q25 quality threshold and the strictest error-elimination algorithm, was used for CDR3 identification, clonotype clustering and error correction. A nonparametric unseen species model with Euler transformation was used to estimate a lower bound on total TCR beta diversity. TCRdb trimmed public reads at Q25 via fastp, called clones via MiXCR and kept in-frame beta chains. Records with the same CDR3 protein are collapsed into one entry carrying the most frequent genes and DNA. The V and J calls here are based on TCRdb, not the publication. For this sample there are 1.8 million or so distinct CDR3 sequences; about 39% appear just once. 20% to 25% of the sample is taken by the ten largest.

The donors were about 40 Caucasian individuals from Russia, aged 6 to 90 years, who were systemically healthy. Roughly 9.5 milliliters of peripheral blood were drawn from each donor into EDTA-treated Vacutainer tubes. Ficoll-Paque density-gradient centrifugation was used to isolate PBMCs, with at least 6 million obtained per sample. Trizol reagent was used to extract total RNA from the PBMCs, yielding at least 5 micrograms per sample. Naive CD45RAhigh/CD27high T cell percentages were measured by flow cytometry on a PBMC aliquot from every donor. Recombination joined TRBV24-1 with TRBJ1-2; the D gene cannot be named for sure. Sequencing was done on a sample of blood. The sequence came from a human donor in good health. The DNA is TGTGCCACCAGTGACTCAAGTCTGTACTATGGCTACACCTTC. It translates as CATSDSSLYYGYTF.